This entry lists 32 T cell receptor beta chains sequenced from one sample in a study of OX40 agonist ivuxolimab in advanced cancers. Method: immunoSEQ multiplex PCR; TCRdb's copy keeps in-frame clones and lacks some. The sample carries about 55,000 clones, approximately 84% recorded once. Sequenced material: CD4+ or CD8+ T cells sorted from blood, taken in a trial of the OX40 agonist ivuxolimab. These receptors were obtained from an adult with an advanced solid tumor such as melanoma, head and neck, liver or kidney cancer.

This sequence joins TRBV5-8 and TRBJ2-7; D unclear. The CDR3 has 12 amino acids. Germline assignment: CDR1 SGHTS and CDR2 YDEGEE. Trimming cost V 1 base and J 1 base, with 3 bases left between them. CDR3: CASSLPSYEQYF. The CDR3, as DNA: TGTGCCAGCAGCTTGCCGTCCTACGAGCAGTACTTC.

This clone was detected only once. The chain employs TRBV19 and TRBJ1-1, with 7 positions matching TRBD1. CDR1 is LNHDA, CDR2 SQIVND, per germline (reference sequence). Losses at the gene ends were 1 base for V and 4 bases for J; bases not matched to a gene: 6. The CDR3 is 15 amino acids. CDR3 DNA sequence: TGTGCCAGTAGTATAGTGCCAGGGGGGGGCACTGAAGCTTTCTTT. Translating it yields CASSIVPGGGTEAFF. Drawing the rest from reference TRBV19 and TRBJ1-1, the complete variable domain is DGGITQSPKYLFRKEGQNVTLSCEQNLNHDAMYWYRQDPGQGLRLIYYSQIVNDFQKGDIAEGYSVSREKKESFPLTVTSAQKNPTAFYLCASSIVPGGGTEAFFGQGTRLTVV.

The chain joins TRBV4-1 to TRBJ2-1; weak D call: TRBD2 (6 bases). This CDR3 comprises 13 residues. The ends were cut back, 1 base at V and 7 bases at J, with 8 bases in the middle. Per germline, CDR1 MGHRA and CDR2 YSYEKL. As DNA, the CDR3 is TGCGCCAGCAGCCAAGGACTAGGAAATGAGCAGTTCTTC. Protein product: CASSQGLGNEQFF.

The V call is TRBV4-1, the J call TRBJ2-1; D not certain. Trimming left V 1 base short and J 8 bases short, with 18 bases between. Germline V lookup: CDR1 MGHRA, CDR2 YSYEKL. The CDR3 totals 16 residues. This CDR3 is CASSQGSAVFPHEQFF. As DNA, the CDR3 is TGCGCCAGCAGCCAAGGTTCGGCAGTATTTCCCCATGAGCAGTTCTTC.

The rearrangement joins TRBV7-9 to TRBJ2-5; TRBD2 is a possible D gene (6 bases). Trimming took 3 bases from V and 11 from J, leaving 22 bases between them. Per germline, CDR1 SEHNR and CDR2 FQNEAQ (reference sequence). The length of the CDR3 is 15 residues. The DNA for the CDR3 is TGTGCCAGCAGCTTCTCCGAGGGACTGCCCGGGCGGCAGTACTTC. Translation: CASSFSEGLPGRQYF. Full variable domain (outside the CDR3, taken from reference TRBV7-9 and TRBJ2-5): DTGVSQNPRHKITKRGQNVTFRCDPISEHNRLYWYRQTLGQGPEFLTYFQNEAQLEKSRLLSDRFSAERPKGSFSTLEIQRTEQGDSAMYLCASSFSEGLPGRQYFGPGTRLLVL.

V usage is TRBV27 and J usage is TRBJ2-2, with D possibly being TRBD1 (6 bases). The CDR3 extends over 13 amino acids. CDR1 MNHEY and CDR2 SMNVEV come from the germline V gene (reference sequence). Deletions cut 5 bases from V and 4 bases from J, with 8 bases between. The chain's CDR3 is CASSRGSTGELFF. The CDR3, as DNA: TGTGCCAGCAGTAGGGGGAGCACCGGGGAGCTGTTTTTT.

The chain combines TRBV7-9 with TRBJ2-7; TRBD1 matches at 7 bases. Germline V gene lookup returns CDR1 SEHNR and CDR2 FQNEAQ (reference sequence). The CDR3 extends over 14 amino acids. The V and J ends lost 4 bases and 0 bases, in that order; junction bases with no gene match: 3. The CDR3 sequence is CASSYEGASYEQYF. Here the CDR3 DNA reads TGTGCCAGCAGCTACGAGGGGGCCTCCTACGAGCAGTACTTC.

The sample holds one count of this clone. The chain is built from TRBV4-1 and TRBJ2-2; D is possibly TRBD2 (6 bases). Trimming left V 2 bases short and J 4 bases short, with 14 bases between. Germline CDR1 and CDR2: MGHRA and YSYEKL. The CDR3 extends over 16 amino acids. The CDR3 nucleotides read TGCGCCAGCAGCCAACCTACCTTGGGGGGCACCGGGGAGCTGTTTTTT. It encodes CASSQPTLGGTGELFF.

The chain joins TRBV9 to TRBJ1-2; 10 bases agree with TRBD1. This CDR3 spans 15 amino acids. V trimming: 3 bases; J trimming: 3 bases; junction bases outside the gene matches: 5. Germline V lookup: CDR1 SGDLS, CDR2 YYNGEE. In nucleotides, the CDR3 is TGTGCCAGCAGCGCCAGGACAGGGGGAGACTATGGCTACACCTTC. Its translation is CASSARTGGDYGYTF. The variable domain in full, completed from reference TRBV9 and TRBJ1-2, reads DSGVTQTPKHLITATGQRVTLRCSPRSGDLSVYWYQQSLDQGLQFLIQYYNGEERAKGNILERFSAQQFPDLHSELNLSSLELGDSALYFCASSARTGGDYGYTFGSGTRLTVV.

CDR3 protein: CASSPPGTVDTQYF. The CDR3 bases are TGTGCCAGCTCACCACCGGGGACTGTGGATACGCAGTATTTT. The V gene is TRBV18, the J gene TRBJ2-3; perhaps TRBD2 as D (6 bases). CDR1 and CDR2 from the germline V gene are KGHSH and LQKENI. This CDR3 is built from 14 residues. V was clipped by 0 bases and J by 6 bases, with 10 bases between them.

The V gene is TRBV6-4, the J gene TRBJ2-1; D is possibly TRBD2 (6 bases). Trimming removed 6 bases at V and 3 bases at J, with 12 bases between. Germline V gene lookup returns CDR1 MRHNA and CDR2 SNTAGT. The CDR3 totals 14 residues. CDR3 DNA: TGTGCCAGCAGCCCGGACGGGAGCTACAATGAGCAGTTCTTC. Protein sequence: CASSPDGSYNEQFF.

The CDR3 loop reads CASSLRASNPAPEQYF. The CDR3 DNA reads as TGTGCCAGCAGTTTAAGGGCCAGTAACCCGGCCCCCGAGCAGTACTTC. This sequence joins TRBV27 and TRBJ2-7; no reliable D call. V was pared by 2 bases and J by 6 bases, with 20 bases between. The CDR3 has 16 residues. The germline V gene has CDR1 MNHEY and CDR2 SMNVEV (reference sequence).

The V gene is TRBV9, the J gene TRBJ2-2, with D possibly matching TRBD1 (6 bases). Deletions cut 3 bases from V and 4 bases from J, with 10 bases between. The CDR3 is 14 residues long. Germline V gene data show CDR1 as SGDLS and CDR2 as YYNGEE. The CDR3 region is CASSATGITGELFF. As DNA, the CDR3 is TGTGCCAGCAGCGCTACAGGGATCACCGGGGAGCTGTTTTTT. Using reference TRBV9 and TRBJ2-2 for the parts outside the CDR3, the full variable domain is DSGVTQTPKHLITATGQRVTLRCSPRSGDLSVYWYQQSLDQGLQFLIQYYNGEERAKGNILERFSAQQFPDLHSELNLSSLELGDSALYFCASSATGITGELFFGEGSRLTVL.

The chain employs TRBV7-8 and TRBJ1-1; D unclear. Germline V gene data show CDR1 as SGHVS and CDR2 as FQNEAQ. With 5 bases removed from V and 8 bases from J, the gap between germline ends came to 18 bases. The CDR3 is 14 amino acids. The CDR3 reads CASSPHEGGLEAFF. The CDR3 nucleotides read TGTGCCAGCAGCCCCCACGAGGGCGGCCTGGAAGCTTTCTTT.

This chain joins TRBV7-6 and TRBJ2-1; the D gene is possibly TRBD1 (5 bases). V was clipped by 6 bases and J by 5 bases, with 11 bases between them. The germline V gene has CDR1 SGHVS and CDR2 FNYEAQ. The CDR3 length is 13 residues. CDR3 DNA: TGTGCCAGCAGAACAGACAGTAACAATGAGCAGTTCTTC. Translating it yields CASRTDSNNEQFF.

V usage is TRBV7-9 and J usage is TRBJ2-3, with a possible D match to TRBD1 (5 bases). CDR3 size: 16 residues. Per germline, CDR1 SEHNR and CDR2 FQNEAQ (reference sequence). The V end was cut by 6 bases, the J end by 0 bases, with 16 bases between. CDR3 amino acids: CASRFLDISSTDTQYF. The CDR3 coding sequence is TGTGCCAGCAGATTTTTGGACATCTCTAGCACAGATACGCAGTATTTT.

V usage is TRBV7-9 and J usage is TRBJ1-1; no reliable D call. This CDR3 is 14 amino acids long. The V end lost 0 bases, the J end lost 1 base, and 6 bases lay between the germline ends. Germline V gives CDR1 SEHNR, CDR2 FQNEAQ (reference sequence). The CDR3 sequence is CASSLALSNTEAFF. The DNA of the CDR3 is TGTGCCAGCAGCTTAGCATTATCGAACACTGAAGCTTTCTTT.

In DNA form, the CDR3 reads TGTGCCAGCAGTTTATTGCGGGCTTACGTCTCTGGGGCCAACGTCCTGACTTTC. Its protein is CASSLLRAYVSGANVLTF. The chain employs TRBV28 and TRBJ2-6, with D possibly TRBD2 on 5 matching bases. Trimming stripped 1 base from V and 0 bases from J, with 13 bases between. The CDR3 is 18 residues long. CDR1 is MDHEN, CDR2 SYDVKM, per germline.

The genes are TRBV9 and TRBJ1-1, with D unresolved. This CDR3 contains 15 residues. The V and J ends lost 3 bases and 1 base respectively, with 13 bases between them. Germline CDR1 SGDLS, CDR2 YYNGEE. The CDR3 here is CASSGPSGGNTEAFF. In nucleotides, the CDR3 is TGTGCCAGCAGCGGACCCTCGGGCGGGAACACTGAAGCTTTCTTT. Looking up the rest from reference TRBV9 and TRBJ1-1 gives the full variable domain: DSGVTQTPKHLITATGQRVTLRCSPRSGDLSVYWYQQSLDQGLQFLIQYYNGEERAKGNILERFSAQQFPDLHSELNLSSLELGDSALYFCASSGPSGGNTEAFFGQGTRLTVV.

The chain has TRBV7-3 and TRBJ2-6; possible D gene TRBD1, 5 bases. This CDR3 is 18 amino acids long. The germline V gene encodes CDR1 SGHTA and CDR2 FQGTGA. Trimming removed 2 bases from V and 0 bases from J, with 14 bases in between. Here the CDR3 DNA reads TGTGCCAGCAGCTTACACACAGGACCAAACTCTGGGGCCAACGTCCTGACTTTC. The encoded protein is CASSLHTGPNSGANVLTF.

In regard to this clone: An end of the junction differs from the germline gene, which may be a read error. The chain employs TRBV5-5 and TRBJ2-2; 8 nucleotides align to TRBD2. Germline CDR1 reads SGHKS; CDR2 reads YYEKEE (reference sequence). CDR3 size: 18 residues. The CDR3 protein is CASSLEESRGAKTGELFF. The CDR3 DNA reads as TGTGCCAGCAGCTTGGAAGAGTCGCGGGGGGCGAAGACCGGGGAGCTGTTTTTT.

This clone was picked up a small number of times. The V gene is TRBV12-5, the J gene TRBJ1-1; 8 bases fit TRBD1. Per the germline V gene, CDR1 is LGHNT and CDR2 is FRNRAP. Trimming took 1 base from V and 4 from J; bases not matched to a gene: 8. This CDR3 has 16 residues. The CDR3 DNA reads TGTGCTAGTGGTTTGGCCCTACAGGGGGTACCCACTGAAGCTTTCTTT. Its protein product is CASGLALQGVPTEAFF.

The V and J genes are TRBV27 and TRBJ1-1; D gene ambiguous. Germline loops: CDR1 MNHEY, CDR2 SMNVEV (reference sequence). The V and J ends lost 0 bases and 2 bases respectively, with 10 bases between them. The CDR3 consists of 15 residues. The CDR3 reads CASSLSGYTNTEAFF. The DNA of the CDR3 is TGTGCCAGCAGTTTATCCGGCTATACTAACACTGAAGCTTTCTTT.

The genes are TRBV5-6 and TRBJ1-1; TRBD1 is a possible D gene (5 bases). The germline gives CDR1 SGHDT, CDR2 YYEEEE. The CDR3 totals 12 residues. V dropped 2 bases and J dropped 7 bases, with 9 bases sitting between them. The CDR3 here is CASSFSQVEAFF. The CDR3 coding sequence is TGTGCCAGCAGCTTCTCACAGGTTGAAGCTTTCTTT. The full variable domain, with the rest looked up from reference TRBV5-6 and TRBJ1-1, is DAGVTQSPTHLIKTRGQQVTLRCSPKSGHDTVSWYQQALGQGPQFIFQYYEEEERQRGNFPDRFSGHQFPNYSSELNVNALLLGDSALYLCASSFSQVEAFFGQGTRLTVV.

The chain uses TRBV13 and TRBJ2-7, with 7 bases lining up with TRBD1. This CDR3 contains 13 residues. V lost 7 bases and J lost 1; bases outside the gene matches: 4. The germline V gene has CDR1 PRHDT and CDR2 FYEKMQ (reference sequence). The DNA of the CDR3 is TGTGCCAGCAAACTCAGGGGGTCCTACGAGCAGTACTTC. Protein product: CASKLRGSYEQYF.

This rearrangement joins TRBV5-4 to TRBJ1-1; no clear D gene. This CDR3 contains 12 residues. V was shortened by 0 bases and J by 3 bases, with 3 bases between the two germline ends. Germline V gene data show CDR1 as SGHNT and CDR2 as YYREEE (reference sequence). The CDR3 reads CASSLAHTEAFF. The CDR3 nucleotides read TGTGCCAGCAGCTTGGCGCACACTGAAGCTTTCTTT.

The genes are TRBV19 and TRBJ1-1; TRBD1 is a possible D gene (5 bases). CDR1 and CDR2 (germline): LNHDA, SQIVND (reference sequence). The CDR3 covers 13 residues. V lost 3 bases, J lost 5 bases, and 10 bases lay in between. CDR3 sequence reads: CASSIGGKTEAFF. For the CDR3, the DNA is TGTGCCAGTAGTATCGGGGGAAAAACTGAAGCTTTCTTT.

V gene TRBV20-1 combines with J gene TRBJ2-1; D not certain. The CDR3 is 11 amino acids. Trimming took 3 bases from V and 5 from J, leaving 5 bases between them. Germline CDR1 DFQATT, CDR2 SNEGSKA (reference sequence). CDR3 loop: CSARANNEQFF. CDR3 nucleotides: TGCAGTGCTAGGGCAAACAATGAGCAGTTCTTC.

This rearrangement joins TRBV7-9 to TRBJ1-1; 8 nucleotides match TRBD1. This CDR3 comprises 15 residues. From germline, CDR1 is SEHNR and CDR2 FQNEAQ (reference sequence). The V and J ends lost 0 bases and 1 base, in that order; junction bases with no gene match: 1. The CDR3 sequence is CASSLAGQENTEAFF. DNA for the CDR3: TGTGCCAGCAGCTTAGCGGGACAGGAGAACACTGAAGCTTTCTTT.

V is TRBV4-2 and J is TRBJ2-2; possibly TRBD1 for D (5 bases). Trimming cost V 2 bases and J 6 bases, with 16 bases left between them. Germline V gene lookup returns CDR1 LGHNA and CDR2 YNFKEQ. The CDR3 is 16 residues long. The CDR3 DNA reads as TGTGCCAGCAGCCAACACACAGGCGCGACTCCCGGGGAGCTGTTTTTT. Translating it yields CASSQHTGATPGELFF.

V usage is TRBV7-8 and J usage is TRBJ1-6; D gene ambiguous. Trimming stripped 2 bases from V and 9 bases from J, with 5 bases between. CDR1 and CDR2 from the germline V gene are SGHVS and FQNEAQ. The CDR3 is 12 amino acids. CDR3 region: CASSLWSSPLHF. DNA for the CDR3: TGTGCCAGCAGCTTATGGTCTTCACCCCTCCACTTT.

This clone was picked up one time. The V call is TRBV7-8, the J call TRBJ1-2; no definite D call. Per germline, CDR1 SGHVS and CDR2 FQNEAQ. CDR3 length: 15 amino acids. Trimming cost V 4 bases and J 4 bases, with 16 bases left between them. The CDR3 protein is CASSSAYGPGYGYTF. CDR3 nucleotide sequence: TGTGCCAGCAGCTCCGCCTACGGGCCAGGCTATGGCTACACCTTC.